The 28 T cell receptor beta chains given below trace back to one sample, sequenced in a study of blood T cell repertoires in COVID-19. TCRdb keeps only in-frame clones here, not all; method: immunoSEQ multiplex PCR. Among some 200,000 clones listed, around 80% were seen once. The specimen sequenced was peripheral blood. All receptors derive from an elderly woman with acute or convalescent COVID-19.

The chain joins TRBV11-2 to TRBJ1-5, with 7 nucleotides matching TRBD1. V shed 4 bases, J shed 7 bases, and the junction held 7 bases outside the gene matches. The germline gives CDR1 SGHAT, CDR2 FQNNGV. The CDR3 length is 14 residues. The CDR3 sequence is CASSYGTAGQPQHF. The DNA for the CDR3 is TGTGCCAGCAGCTATGGGACAGCCGGCCAGCCCCAGCATTTT.

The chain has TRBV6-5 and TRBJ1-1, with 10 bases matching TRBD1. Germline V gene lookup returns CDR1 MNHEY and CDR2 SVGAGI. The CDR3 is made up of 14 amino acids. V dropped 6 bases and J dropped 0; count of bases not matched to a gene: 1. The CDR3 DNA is TGTGCCAGCAGCGGGACAGGGGTGAACACTGAAGCTTTCTTT. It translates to CASSGTGVNTEAFF.

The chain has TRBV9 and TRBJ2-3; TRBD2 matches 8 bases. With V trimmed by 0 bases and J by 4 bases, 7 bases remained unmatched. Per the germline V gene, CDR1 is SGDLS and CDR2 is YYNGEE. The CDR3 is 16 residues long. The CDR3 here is CASSVDPGGAADTQYF. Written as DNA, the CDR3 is TGTGCCAGCAGCGTAGACCCCGGGGGGGCGGCAGATACGCAGTATTTT.

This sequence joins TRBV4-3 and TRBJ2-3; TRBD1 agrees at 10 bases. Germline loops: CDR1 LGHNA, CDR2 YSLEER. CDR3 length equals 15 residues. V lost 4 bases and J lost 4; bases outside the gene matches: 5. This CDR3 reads CASSRDRGRADTQYF. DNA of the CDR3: TGCGCCAGCAGCCGAGACAGGGGGCGCGCAGATACGCAGTATTTT.

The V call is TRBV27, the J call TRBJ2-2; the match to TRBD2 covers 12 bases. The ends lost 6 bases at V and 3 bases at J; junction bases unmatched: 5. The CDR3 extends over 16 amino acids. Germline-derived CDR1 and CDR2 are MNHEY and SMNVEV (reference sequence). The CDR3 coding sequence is TGTGCCAGCAGGACTAGCGGGAGATATTACACCGGGGAGCTGTTTTTT. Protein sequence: CASRTSGRYYTGELFF.

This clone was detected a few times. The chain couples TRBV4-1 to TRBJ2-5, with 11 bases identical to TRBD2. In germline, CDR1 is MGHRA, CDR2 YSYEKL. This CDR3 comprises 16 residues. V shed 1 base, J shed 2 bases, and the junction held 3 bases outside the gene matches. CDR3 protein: CASSQAGLAGQETQYF. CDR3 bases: TGCGCCAGCAGCCAAGCTGGACTAGCGGGTCAAGAGACCCAGTACTTC.

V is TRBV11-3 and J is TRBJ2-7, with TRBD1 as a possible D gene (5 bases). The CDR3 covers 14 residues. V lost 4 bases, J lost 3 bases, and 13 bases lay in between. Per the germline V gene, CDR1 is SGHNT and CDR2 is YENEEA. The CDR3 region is CASSSRGQRYEQYF. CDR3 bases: TGTGCCAGCAGCTCAAGGGGTCAACGCTACGAGCAGTACTTC.

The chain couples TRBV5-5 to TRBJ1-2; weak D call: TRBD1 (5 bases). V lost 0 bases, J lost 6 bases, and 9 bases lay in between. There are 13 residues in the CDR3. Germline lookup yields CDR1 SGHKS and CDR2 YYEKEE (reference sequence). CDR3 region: CASSLEGVDGYTF. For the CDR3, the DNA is TGTGCCAGCAGCTTGGAAGGGGTTGATGGCTACACCTTC.

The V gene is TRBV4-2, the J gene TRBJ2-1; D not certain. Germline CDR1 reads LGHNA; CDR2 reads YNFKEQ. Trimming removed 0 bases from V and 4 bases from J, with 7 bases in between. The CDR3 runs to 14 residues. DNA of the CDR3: TGTGCCAGCAGCCAAGAGCCAGCGTACAATGAGCAGTTCTTC. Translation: CASSQEPAYNEQFF.

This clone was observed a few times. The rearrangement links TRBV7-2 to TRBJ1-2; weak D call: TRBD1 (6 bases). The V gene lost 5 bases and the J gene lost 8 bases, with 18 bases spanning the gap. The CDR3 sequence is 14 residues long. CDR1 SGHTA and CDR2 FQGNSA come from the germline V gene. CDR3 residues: CASSPDGGRGGYTF. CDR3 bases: TGTGCCAGCAGCCCAGACGGGGGGCGCGGGGGCTACACCTTC.

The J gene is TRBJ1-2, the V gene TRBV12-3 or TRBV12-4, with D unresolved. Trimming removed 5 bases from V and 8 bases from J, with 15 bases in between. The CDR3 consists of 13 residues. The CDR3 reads CASSKNLMGGYTF. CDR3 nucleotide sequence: TGTGCCAGCAGTAAGAATCTTATGGGCGGCTACACCTTC.

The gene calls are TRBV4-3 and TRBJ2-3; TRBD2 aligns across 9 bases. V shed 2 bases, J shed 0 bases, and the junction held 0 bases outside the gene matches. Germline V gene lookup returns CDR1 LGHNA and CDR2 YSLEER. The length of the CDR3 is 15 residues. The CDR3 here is CASSQTSGSTDTQYF. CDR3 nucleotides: TGCGCCAGCAGCCAAACTAGCGGGAGCACAGATACGCAGTATTTT.

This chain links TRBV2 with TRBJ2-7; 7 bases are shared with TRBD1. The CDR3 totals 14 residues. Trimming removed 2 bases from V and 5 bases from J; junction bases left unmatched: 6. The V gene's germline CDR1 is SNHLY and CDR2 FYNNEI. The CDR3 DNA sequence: TGTGCCAGCAGTGAATTAAGGGGGCCCAACGAGCAGTACTTC. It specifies CASSELRGPNEQYF.

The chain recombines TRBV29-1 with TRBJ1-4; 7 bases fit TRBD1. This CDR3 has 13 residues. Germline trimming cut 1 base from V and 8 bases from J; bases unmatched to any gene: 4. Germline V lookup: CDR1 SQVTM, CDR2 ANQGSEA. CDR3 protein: CSVEGQGGEKLFF. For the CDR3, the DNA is TGCAGCGTTGAAGGACAGGGCGGCGAAAAACTGTTTTTT. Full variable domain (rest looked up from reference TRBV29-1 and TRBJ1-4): SAVISQKPSRDICQRGTSLTIQCQVDSQVTMMFWYRQQPGQSLTLIATANQGSEATYESGFVIDKFPISRPNLTFSTLTVSNMSPEDSSIYLCSVEGQGGEKLFFGSGTQLSVL.

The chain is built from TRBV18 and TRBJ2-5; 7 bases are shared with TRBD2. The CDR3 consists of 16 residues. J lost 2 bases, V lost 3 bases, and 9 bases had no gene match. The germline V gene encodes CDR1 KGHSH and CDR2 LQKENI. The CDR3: CASSPIREGTQETQYF. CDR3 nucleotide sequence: TGTGCCAGCTCACCCATAAGGGAGGGAACGCAAGAGACCCAGTACTTC.

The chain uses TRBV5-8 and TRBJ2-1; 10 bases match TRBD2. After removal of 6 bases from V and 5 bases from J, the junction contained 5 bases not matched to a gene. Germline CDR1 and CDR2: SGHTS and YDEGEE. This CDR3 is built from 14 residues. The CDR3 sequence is CASMPGLANNEQFF. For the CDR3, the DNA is TGTGCCAGCATGCCGGGACTAGCGAACAATGAGCAGTTCTTC.

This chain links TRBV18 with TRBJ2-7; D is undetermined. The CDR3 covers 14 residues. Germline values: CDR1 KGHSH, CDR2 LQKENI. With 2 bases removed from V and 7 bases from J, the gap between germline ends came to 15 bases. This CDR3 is CASSPTTINGEQYF. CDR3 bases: TGTGCCAGCTCACCAACAACTATTAATGGAGAGCAGTACTTC.

CDR3 amino acids: CASSLRQGRENTEAFF. The CDR3 nucleotides read TGTGCCAGCTCACTGAGACAGGGTAGAGAGAACACTGAAGCTTTCTTT. J is TRBJ1-1 and V is TRBV18, with 7 bases that match TRBD1. Germline lookup yields CDR1 KGHSH and CDR2 LQKENI. With V trimmed by 4 bases and J by 1 base, 9 bases remained unmatched. This CDR3 is 16 amino acids long.

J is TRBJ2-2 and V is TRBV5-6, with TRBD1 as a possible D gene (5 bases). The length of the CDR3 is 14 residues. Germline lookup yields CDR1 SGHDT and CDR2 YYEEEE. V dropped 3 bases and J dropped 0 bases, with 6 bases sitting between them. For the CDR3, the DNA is TGTGCCAGCAGCTGGACATCGAACACCGGGGAGCTGTTTTTT. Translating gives CASSWTSNTGELFF.

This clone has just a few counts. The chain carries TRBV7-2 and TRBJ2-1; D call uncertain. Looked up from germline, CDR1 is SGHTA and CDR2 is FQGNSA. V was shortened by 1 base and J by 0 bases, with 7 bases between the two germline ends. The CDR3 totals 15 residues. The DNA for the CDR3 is TGTGCCAGCAGCTTAGATTCAGGCTCCTACAATGAGCAGTTCTTC. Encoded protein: CASSLDSGSYNEQFF.

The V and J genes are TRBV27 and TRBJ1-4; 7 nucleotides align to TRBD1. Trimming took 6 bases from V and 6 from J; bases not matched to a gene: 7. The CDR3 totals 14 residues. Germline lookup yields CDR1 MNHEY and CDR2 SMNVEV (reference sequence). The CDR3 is CASRTGPTDEKLFF. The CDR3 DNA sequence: TGTGCCAGCAGGACAGGGCCAACGGATGAAAAACTGTTTTTT.

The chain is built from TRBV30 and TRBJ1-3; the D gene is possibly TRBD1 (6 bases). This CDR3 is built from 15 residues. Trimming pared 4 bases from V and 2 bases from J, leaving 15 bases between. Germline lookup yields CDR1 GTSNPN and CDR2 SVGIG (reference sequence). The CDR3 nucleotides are TGTGCCTGGAATAGGGGGTTCGCCCCTGGAAACACCATATATTTT. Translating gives CAWNRGFAPGNTIYF.

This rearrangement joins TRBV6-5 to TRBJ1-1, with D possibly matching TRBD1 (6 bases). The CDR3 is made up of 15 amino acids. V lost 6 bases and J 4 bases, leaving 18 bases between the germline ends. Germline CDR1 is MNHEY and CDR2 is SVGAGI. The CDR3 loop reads CASRREIQGGTEAFF. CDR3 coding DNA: TGTGCCAGCAGACGCGAGATACAGGGTGGCACTGAAGCTTTCTTT.

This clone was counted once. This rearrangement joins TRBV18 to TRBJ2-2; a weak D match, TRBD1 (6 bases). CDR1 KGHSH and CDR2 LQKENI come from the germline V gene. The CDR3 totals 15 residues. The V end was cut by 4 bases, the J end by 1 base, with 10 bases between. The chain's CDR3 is CASSRDTENTGELFF. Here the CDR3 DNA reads TGTGCCAGCTCACGGGACACCGAGAACACCGGGGAGCTGTTTTTT.

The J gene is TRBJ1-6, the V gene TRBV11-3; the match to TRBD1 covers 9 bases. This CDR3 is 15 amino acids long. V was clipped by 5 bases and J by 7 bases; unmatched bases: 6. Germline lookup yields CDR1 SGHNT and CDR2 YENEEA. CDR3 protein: CASSVTGTGNSPLHF. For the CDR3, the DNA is TGTGCCAGCAGCGTAACCGGGACAGGGAATTCACCCCTCCACTTT.

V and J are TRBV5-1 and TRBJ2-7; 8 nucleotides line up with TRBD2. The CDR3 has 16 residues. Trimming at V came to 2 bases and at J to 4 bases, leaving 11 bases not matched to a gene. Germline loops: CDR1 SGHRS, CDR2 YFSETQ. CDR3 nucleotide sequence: TGCGCCAGCAGCTTAGCGACCGGGACTAGAGAATACGAGCAGTACTTC. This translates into CASSLATGTREYEQYF.

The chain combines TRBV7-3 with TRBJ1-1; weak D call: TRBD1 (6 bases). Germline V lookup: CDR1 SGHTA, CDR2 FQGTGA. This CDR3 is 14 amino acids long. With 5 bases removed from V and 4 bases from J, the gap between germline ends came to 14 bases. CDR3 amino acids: CASSPTGQSTEAFF. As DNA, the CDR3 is TGTGCCAGCAGCCCGACAGGACAAAGCACTGAAGCTTTCTTT.

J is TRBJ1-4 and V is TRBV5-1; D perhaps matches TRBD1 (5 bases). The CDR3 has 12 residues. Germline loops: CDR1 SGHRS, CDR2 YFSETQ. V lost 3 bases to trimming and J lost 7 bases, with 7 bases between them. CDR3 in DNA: TGCGCCAGCAGCTCTACAGGTGAAAAACTGTTTTTT. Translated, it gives CASSSTGEKLFF.